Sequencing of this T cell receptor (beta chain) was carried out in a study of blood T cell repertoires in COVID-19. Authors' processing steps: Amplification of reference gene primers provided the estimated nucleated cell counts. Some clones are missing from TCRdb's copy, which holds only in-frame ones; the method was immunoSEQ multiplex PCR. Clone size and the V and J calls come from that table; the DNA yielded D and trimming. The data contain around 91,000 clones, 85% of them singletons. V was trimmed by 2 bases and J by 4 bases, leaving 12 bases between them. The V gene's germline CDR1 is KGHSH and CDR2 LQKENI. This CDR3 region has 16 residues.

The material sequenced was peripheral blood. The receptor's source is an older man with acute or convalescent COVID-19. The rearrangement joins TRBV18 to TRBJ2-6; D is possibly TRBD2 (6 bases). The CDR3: CASSPGFGGGANVLTF. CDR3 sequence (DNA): TGTGCCAGCTCACCAGGGTTCGGAGGGGGGGCCAACGTCCTGACTTTC. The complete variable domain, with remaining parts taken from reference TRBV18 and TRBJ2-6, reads NAGVMQNPRHLVRRRGQEARLRCSPMKGHSHVYWYRQLPEEGLKFMVYLQKENIIDESGMPKERFSAEFPKEGPSILRIQQVVRGDSAAYFCASSPGFGGGANVLTFGAGSRLTVL.